Presented here are 6 T cell receptor beta chains from one specimen sequenced in a study of Graves' ophthalmopathy and Graves' hyperthyroidism. CDR3 regions of TCR beta were amplified from RNA transcripts. Second-round multiplex PCR came after a first-round RT-PCR that employed HTBI primers. TCRdb re-called the multiplex PCR reads through MiXCR, storing one row per CDR3 protein. The sample carries around 600,000 distinct CDR3 sequences, 35% to 50% recorded once. The sequenced sample was peripheral blood. The receptors here all came from an adult man with Graves' ophthalmopathy.

This clonotype was observed many times. The genes are TRBV10-3 and TRBJ2-7; TRBD1 agrees at 9 bases. The junction had 7 bases not matched to a gene; V was cut back by 0 bases and J by 7 bases. In germline, CDR1 is ENHRY, CDR2 SYGVKD. The CDR3 loop spans 15 amino acids. The DNA of the CDR3 is TGTGCCATCAGTGAGTCCTGGACAGGGGTACAAGAGCAGTACTTC. This codes for CAISESWTGVQEQYF.

With regard to this clonotype: The junction does not match germline at one end; this may be a read error. CDR3 amino acids: CASGQGRNFHEQYF. CDR3 DNA sequence: TGCGCCAGCGGCCAAGGACGGAACTTCCACGAGCAGTACTTC. V and J are TRBV7-3 and TRBJ2-7; D perhaps matches TRBD2 (5 bases). Germline CDR1 is SGHTA and CDR2 is FQGTGA. There are 14 residues in the CDR3.

This clonotype has a handful of counts. The CDR3 sequence: CASSYYDSYTEAFF. In DNA form, the CDR3 reads TGTGCCAGCAGTTATTACGACAGTTACACTGAAGCTTTCTTT. The V and J genes are TRBV6-2 or TRBV6-3 and TRBJ1-1; possibly TRBD1 for D (5 bases). Per germline, CDR1 MNHEY and CDR2 SVGEGT. The CDR3 length is 14 residues. Trimming shortened V by 3 bases and J by 3 bases, and 11 bases separated the two germline ends.

Of note for this clonotype: The junction does not match germline at one end; this may be a read error. V usage is TRBV7-2 and J usage is TRBJ1-6; 9 nucleotides agree with TRBD1. This CDR3 is built from 14 residues. Germline V gene data show CDR1 as SGHTA and CDR2 as FQGNSA. The CDR3 bases are TGTGCCAACAGCCCGGGACAGGGCCATTCACCCCTCCACTTT. Protein: CANSPGQGHSPLHF.

This clonotype was observed many times. The chain combines TRBV5-6 with TRBJ1-2; D gene ambiguous. V dropped 2 bases and J dropped 8 bases, with 7 bases sitting between them. In germline, CDR1 is SGHDT, CDR2 YYEEEE. The CDR3 sequence is 11 residues long. The CDR3 sequence is CASSFDGGYTF. Here the CDR3 DNA reads TGTGCCAGCAGCTTCGACGGAGGCTACACCTTC.

The gene calls are TRBV6-5 and TRBJ2-2; D is perhaps TRBD1 or TRBD2 (5 bases each). The V gene lost 1 base and the J gene lost 4 bases, with 10 bases spanning the gap. This CDR3 comprises 15 residues. Germline V gives CDR1 MNHEY, CDR2 SVGAGI. CDR3 protein: CASSYFGAGTGELFF. In nucleotides, the CDR3 is TGTGCCAGCAGTTACTTCGGGGCTGGCACCGGGGAGCTGTTTTTT.